Presented here are 20 T cell receptor beta chains from one specimen sequenced in a study of blood T cell repertoires in COVID-19. The method was immunoSEQ multiplex PCR; TCRdb's version includes in-frame clones alone and lacks a portion of them. Among 200,000 to 300,000 clones, about 91% were seen once, and the ten largest hold over 1.2%. Sequenced sample: peripheral blood. The receptors here all came from a man of 80 years or more with acute or convalescent COVID-19.

This clone was picked up one time. The chain has TRBV13 and TRBJ1-1; D gene uncertain. In germline, CDR1 is PRHDT, CDR2 FYEKMQ (reference sequence). This CDR3 has 15 residues. Trimming removed 1 base at V and 1 base at J, with 10 bases between. CDR3 bases: TGTGCCAGCAGCTTAGACCGAGGAACGAACACTGAAGCTTTCTTT. It codes for CASSLDRGTNTEAFF.

The rearrangement joins TRBV11-2 to TRBJ1-2; possible D gene TRBD1, 5 bases. V lost 5 bases, J lost 4 bases, and 11 bases lay in between. The V gene's germline CDR1 is SGHAT and CDR2 FQNNGV. The CDR3 consists of 13 residues. CDR3 protein: CASSPGGSYGYTF. The CDR3 nucleotides are TGTGCCAGCAGCCCGGGGGGGAGCTATGGCTACACCTTC.

V is TRBV5-5 and J is TRBJ1-1; TRBD1 matches at 8 bases. The V gene end was trimmed by 1 base and the J gene end by 5 bases; junction bases not matched to a gene: 10. The CDR3 totals 16 residues. The germline V gene encodes CDR1 SGHKS and CDR2 YYEKEE (reference sequence). This CDR3 is CASSLSMTGARTEAFF. CDR3 coding DNA: TGTGCCAGCAGCTTGTCTATGACAGGGGCGAGAACTGAAGCTTTCTTT.

The V gene is TRBV5-1, the J gene TRBJ1-1; D is possibly TRBD1 (5 bases). From germline, CDR1 is SGHRS and CDR2 YFSETQ. The CDR3 loop spans 14 amino acids. The V end lost 3 bases, the J end lost 6 bases, and 15 bases lay between the germline ends. As DNA, the CDR3 is TGCGCCAGCAGCTCAGGTCCAGGGTTCGCTGAAGCTTTCTTT. It translates to CASSSGPGFAEAFF. The variable domain in full, with the rest retrieved from reference TRBV5-1 and TRBJ1-1, is KAGVTQTPRYLIKTRGQQVTLSCSPISGHRSVSWYQQTPGQGLQFLFEYFSETQRNKGNFPGRFSGRQFSNSRSEMNVSTLELGDSALYLCASSSGPGFAEAFFGQGTRLTVV.

This rearrangement joins TRBV5-4 to TRBJ1-1; D is unclear. The germline V and J ends were trimmed by 2 bases and 8 bases, with 10 bases remaining between them. The CDR3 spans 12 residues. Per the germline V gene, CDR1 is SGHNT and CDR2 is YYREEE (reference sequence). The CDR3 region has the DNA TGTGCCAGCAGCTTTTTCGGCAGGGAAGCTTTCTTT. It is translated as CASSFFGREAFF.

V is TRBV18 and J is TRBJ1-2; unclear D gene. Per germline, CDR1 KGHSH and CDR2 LQKENI. The CDR3 is 13 residues long. The V end was cut by 3 bases, the J end by 4 bases, with 9 bases between. The CDR3, as DNA: TGTGCCAGCTCACCGACTCAGAGCTATGGCTACACCTTC. The encoded protein is CASSPTQSYGYTF.

The chain recombines TRBV6-5 with TRBJ1-4; D remains ambiguous. CDR3 length: 13 amino acids. Germline CDR1 is MNHEY and CDR2 is SVGAGI. V was clipped by 5 bases and J by 5 bases, with 9 bases between them. CDR3 region: CASSTGRNEKLFF. The CDR3 DNA reads as TGTGCCAGCAGTACCGGGAGGAATGAAAAACTGTTTTTT.

This clone was counted a few times. The V and J genes are TRBV7-2 and TRBJ1-2, with 7 bases fitting TRBD1. Per germline, CDR1 SGHTA and CDR2 FQGNSA. V trimming: 5 bases; J trimming: 8 bases; junction bases outside the gene matches: 8. The CDR3 runs to 13 residues. The CDR3 DNA is TGTGCCAGCAGCCCAGAGACAGGGCGCGGCTACACCTTC. This translates into CASSPETGRGYTF.

CDR3 protein: CASSGGTSGGSTGELFF. The CDR3 coding sequence is TGCGCCAGCAGCGGCGGGACTAGCGGGGGGTCCACCGGGGAGCTGTTTTTT. The chain links TRBV5-1 to TRBJ2-2, with 15 bases matching TRBD2. J lost 4 bases, V lost 4 bases, and 5 bases had no gene match. In germline, CDR1 is SGHRS, CDR2 YFSETQ. There are 17 residues in the CDR3.

The chain recombines TRBV7-6 with TRBJ1-4; tentative D call: TRBD1 (5 bases). The CDR3 runs to 15 residues. Germline V gene data show CDR1 as SGHVS and CDR2 as FNYEAQ. V dropped 7 bases and J dropped 0 bases, with 12 bases sitting between them. The CDR3 loop reads CASTSGRATNEKLFF. The CDR3 nucleotides are TGTGCCAGCACCTCGGGCAGGGCAACTAATGAAAAACTGTTTTTT. Filled out from reference TRBV7-6 and TRBJ1-4, the complete variable domain reads GAGVSQSPRYKVTKRGQDVALRCDPISGHVSLYWYRQALGQGPEFLTYFNYEAQQDKSGLPNDRFSAERPEGSISTLTIQRTEQRDSAMYRCASTSGRATNEKLFFGSGTQLSVL.

V usage is TRBV6-2 or TRBV6-3 and J usage is TRBJ1-4; no clear D. Trimming took off 6 bases at V and 2 bases at J, with 7 bases between the two ends. This CDR3 region has 13 residues. The germline CDR1 and CDR2 sequences are MNHEY and SVGEGT. The CDR3 DNA sequence: TGTGCCAGCAGCCGGAGGACTAATGAAAAACTGTTTTTT. Its protein product is CASSRRTNEKLFF.

V usage is TRBV18 and J usage is TRBJ2-1; 8 bases map to TRBD1. Germline V CDR1 and CDR2: KGHSH, LQKENI. The trim removed 1 base at V and 6 bases at J, leaving 8 bases unmatched. This CDR3 comprises 16 residues. Here the CDR3 DNA reads TGTGCCAGCTCACCACGCCGACAGGGGCTAGGCAATGAGCAGTTCTTC. The encoded protein is CASSPRRQGLGNEQFF.

The chain joins TRBV18 to TRBJ1-5; 8 nucleotides line up with TRBD1. J was trimmed by 0 bases and V by 6 bases; bases with no gene match: 4. The CDR3 spans 15 residues. Germline V CDR1 and CDR2: KGHSH, LQKENI. CDR3 in amino acids: CASSRQGYSNQPQHF. CDR3 DNA sequence: TGTGCCAGCTCTCGACAGGGGTATAGCAATCAGCCCCAGCATTTT. Together with reference TRBV18 and TRBJ1-5, the CDR3 gives the full variable domain: NAGVMQNPRHLVRRRGQEARLRCSPMKGHSHVYWYRQLPEEGLKFMVYLQKENIIDESGMPKERFSAEFPKEGPSILRIQQVVRGDSAAYFCASSRQGYSNQPQHFGDGTRLSIL.

The chain joins TRBV7-2 to TRBJ1-1; TRBD1 aligns across 7 bases. The CDR3 contains 15 residues. The ends lost 1 base at V and 0 bases at J; junction bases unmatched: 2. The germline CDR1 and CDR2 sequences are SGHTA and FQGNSA. The DNA of the CDR3 is TGTGCCAGCAGCTTAGGGGGACAGATGAACACTGAAGCTTTCTTT. It encodes CASSLGGQMNTEAFF.

This chain uses TRBV11-2 with TRBJ2-3; no reliable D call. CDR1 and CDR2 from the germline V gene are SGHAT and FQNNGV. There are 14 residues in the CDR3. V dropped 2 bases and J dropped 2 bases, with 8 bases sitting between them. The chain's CDR3 is CASSLFIITDTQYF. DNA for the CDR3: TGTGCCAGCAGCTTATTTATAATCACAGATACGCAGTATTTT. Full variable domain (outside the CDR3, taken from reference TRBV11-2 and TRBJ2-3): EAGVAQSPRYKIIEKRQSVAFWCNPISGHATLYWYQQILGQGPKLLIQFQNNGVVDDSQLPKDRFSAERLKGVDSTLKIQPAKLEDSAVYLCASSLFIITDTQYFGPGTRLTVL.

The chain employs TRBV7-2 and TRBJ1-6; D call uncertain. The germline V and J ends were trimmed by 5 bases and 6 bases, with 8 bases remaining between them. Germline-derived CDR1 and CDR2 are SGHTA and FQGNSA. The CDR3 consists of 13 residues. CDR3 residues: CASSIDGNSPLHF. In DNA, the CDR3 is TGTGCCAGCAGCATAGACGGTAATTCACCCCTCCACTTT.

The gene calls are TRBV7-2 and TRBJ2-1; possible D gene TRBD1, 5 bases. CDR1 SGHTA and CDR2 FQGNSA come from the germline V gene. V was trimmed by 2 bases and J by 4 bases, leaving 9 bases between them. CDR3 size: 14 residues. CDR3 coding DNA: TGTGCCAGCAGCTTACCAGACAGTTACAATGAGCAGTTCTTC. It encodes CASSLPDSYNEQFF.

The chain is built from TRBV28 and TRBJ2-1; D may be TRBD1 (5 bases). Germline CDR1 reads MDHEN; CDR2 reads SYDVKM. CDR3 length: 13 residues. V was shortened by 2 bases and J by 5 bases, with 7 bases between the two germline ends. DNA for the CDR3: TGTGCCAGCAGTTTAGGGGCCCACAATGAGCAGTTCTTC. Translating it yields CASSLGAHNEQFF. The full variable domain, completed using reference TRBV28 and TRBJ2-1, is DVKVTQSSRYLVKRTGEKVFLECVQDMDHENMFWYRQDPGLGLRLIYFSYDVKMKEKGDIPEGYSVSREKKERFSLILESASTNQTSMYLCASSLGAHNEQFFGPGTRLTVL.

V and J are TRBV29-1 and TRBJ2-3; 9 bases line up with TRBD2. J lost 7 bases, V lost 2 bases, and 7 bases had no gene match. The CDR3 covers 14 residues. The germline V gene encodes CDR1 SQVTM and CDR2 ANQGSEA. The DNA of the CDR3 is TGCAGCGTTGAACGGCGGGGGGGCACTAATACGCAGTATTTT. Translating it yields CSVERRGGTNTQYF.

The genes are TRBV28 and TRBJ2-5; TRBD1 agrees at 8 bases. The CDR3 is 15 residues long. Germline CDR1 and CDR2: MDHEN and SYDVKM. V was clipped by 2 bases and J by 1 base; unmatched bases: 3. In nucleotides, the CDR3 is TGTGCCAGCAGTTTAATAACAGGGGGCCAAGAGACCCAGTACTTC. Residues: CASSLITGGQETQYF.